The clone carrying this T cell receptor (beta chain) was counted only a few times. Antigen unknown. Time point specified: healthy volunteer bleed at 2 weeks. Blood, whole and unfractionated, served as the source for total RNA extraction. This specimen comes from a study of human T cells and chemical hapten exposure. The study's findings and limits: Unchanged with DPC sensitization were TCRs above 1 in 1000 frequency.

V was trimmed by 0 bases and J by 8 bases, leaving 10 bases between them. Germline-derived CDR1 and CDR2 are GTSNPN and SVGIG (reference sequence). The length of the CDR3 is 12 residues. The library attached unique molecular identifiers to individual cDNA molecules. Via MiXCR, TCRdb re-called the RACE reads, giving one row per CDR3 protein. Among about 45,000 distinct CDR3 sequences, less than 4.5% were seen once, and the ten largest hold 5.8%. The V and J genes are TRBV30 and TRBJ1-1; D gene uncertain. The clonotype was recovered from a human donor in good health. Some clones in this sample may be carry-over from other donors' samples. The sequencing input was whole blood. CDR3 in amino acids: CAWSVTAPEAFF. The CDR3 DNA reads TGTGCCTGGAGTGTAACGGCCCCCGAAGCTTTCTTT.